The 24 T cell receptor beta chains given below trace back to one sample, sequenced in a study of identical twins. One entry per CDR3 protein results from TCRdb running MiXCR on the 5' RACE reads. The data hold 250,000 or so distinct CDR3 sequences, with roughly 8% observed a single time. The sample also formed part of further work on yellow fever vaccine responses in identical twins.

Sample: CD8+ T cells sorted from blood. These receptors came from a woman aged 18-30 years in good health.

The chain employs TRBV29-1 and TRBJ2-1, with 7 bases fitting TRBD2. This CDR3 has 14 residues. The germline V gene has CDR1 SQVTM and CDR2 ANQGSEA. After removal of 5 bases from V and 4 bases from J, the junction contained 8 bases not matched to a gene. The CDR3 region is CSVSREGLYNEQFF. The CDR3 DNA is TGCAGCGTTTCCAGGGAGGGTTTGTACAATGAGCAGTTCTTC.

CDR3: CASSSSQRGLAINEQFF. The CDR3 nucleotides are TGTGCCAGCAGCTCTTCACAGAGGGGACTAGCAATCAATGAGCAGTTCTTC. The chain uses TRBV27 and TRBJ2-1; 9 bases align to TRBD2. The CDR3 length is 17 residues. Trimming at V came to 6 bases and at J to 6 bases, leaving 15 bases not matched to a gene. The V gene's germline CDR1 is MNHEY and CDR2 SMNVEV (reference sequence).

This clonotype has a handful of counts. CDR3 sequence reads: CSASTIGTEAFF. The DNA of the CDR3 is TGCAGTGCTAGTACAATTGGCACTGAAGCTTTCTTT. The chain couples TRBV20-1 to TRBJ1-1; D call uncertain. V gave up 3 bases and J gave up 4 bases, with 9 bases separating them. Germline V gene lookup returns CDR1 DFQATT and CDR2 SNEGSKA (reference sequence). The length of the CDR3 is 12 residues.

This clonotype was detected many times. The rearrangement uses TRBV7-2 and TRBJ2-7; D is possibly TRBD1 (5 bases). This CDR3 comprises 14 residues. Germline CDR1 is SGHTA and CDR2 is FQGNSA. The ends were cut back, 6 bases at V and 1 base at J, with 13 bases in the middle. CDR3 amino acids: CASSQVAGSYEQYF. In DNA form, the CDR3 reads TGTGCCAGCAGTCAAGTGGCAGGGTCCTACGAGCAGTACTTC.

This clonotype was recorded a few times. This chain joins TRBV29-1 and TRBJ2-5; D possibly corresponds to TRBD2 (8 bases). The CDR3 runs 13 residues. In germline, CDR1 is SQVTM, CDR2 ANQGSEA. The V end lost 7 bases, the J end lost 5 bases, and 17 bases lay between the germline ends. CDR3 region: CSAPGGGDETQYF. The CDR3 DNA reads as TGCAGCGCCCCGGGAGGGGGCGATGAGACCCAGTACTTC.

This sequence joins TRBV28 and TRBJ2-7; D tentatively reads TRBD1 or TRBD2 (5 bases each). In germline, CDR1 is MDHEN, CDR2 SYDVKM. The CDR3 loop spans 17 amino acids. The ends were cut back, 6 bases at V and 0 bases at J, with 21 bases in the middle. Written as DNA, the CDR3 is TGTGCCAGCAGCCCCCCACTGGGACGGCTCAACTCCTACGAGCAGTACTTC. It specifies CASSPPLGRLNSYEQYF.

CDR3 DNA sequence: TGTGCCAGCAGTTTATTCGGGACTAGCTTCTATGAGCAGTTCTTC. Residues: CASSLFGTSFYEQFF. The chain recombines TRBV27 with TRBJ2-1; 9 bases map to TRBD2. Germline assignment: CDR1 MNHEY and CDR2 SMNVEV (reference sequence). V shed 1 base and J 8 bases; nucleotides not matched to a gene: 6. There are 15 residues in the CDR3.

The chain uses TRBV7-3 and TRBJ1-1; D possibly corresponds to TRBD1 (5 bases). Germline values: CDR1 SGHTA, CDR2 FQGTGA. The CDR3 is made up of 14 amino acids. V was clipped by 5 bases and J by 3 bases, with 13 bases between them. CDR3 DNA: TGTGCCAGCAGCACCGGGGGGGAGTACACTGAAGCTTTCTTT. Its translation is CASSTGGEYTEAFF.

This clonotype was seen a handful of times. The CDR3 here is CASSLAFVGTQSPLHF. CDR3 bases: TGTGCCAGCAGCTTAGCTTTTGTCGGGACTCAATCACCCCTCCACTTT. V is TRBV11-2 and J is TRBJ1-6, with a weak D call TRBD1 (5 bases). Germline V CDR1 and CDR2: SGHAT, FQNNGV. The CDR3 is made up of 16 amino acids. V was pared by 1 base and J by 10 bases, with 17 bases between.

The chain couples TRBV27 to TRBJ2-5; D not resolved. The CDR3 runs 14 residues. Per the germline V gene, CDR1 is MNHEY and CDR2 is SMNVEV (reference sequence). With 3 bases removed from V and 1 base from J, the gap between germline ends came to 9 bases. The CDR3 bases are TGTGCCAGCAGTTTGGGGTATAGCCAAGAGACCCAGTACTTC. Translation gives CASSLGYSQETQYF.

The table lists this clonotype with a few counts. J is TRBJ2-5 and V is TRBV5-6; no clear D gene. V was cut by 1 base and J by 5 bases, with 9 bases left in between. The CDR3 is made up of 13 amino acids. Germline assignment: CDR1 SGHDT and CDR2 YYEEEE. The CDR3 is CASSLLVWETQYF. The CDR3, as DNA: TGTGCCAGCAGCTTGTTGGTTTGGGAGACCCAGTACTTC.

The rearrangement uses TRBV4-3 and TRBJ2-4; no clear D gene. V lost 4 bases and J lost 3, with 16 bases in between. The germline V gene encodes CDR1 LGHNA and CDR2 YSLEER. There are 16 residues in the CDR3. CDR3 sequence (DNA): TGCGCCAGCAGCCTTAGGCGTAAAGTAATCAAAAACATTCAGTACTTC. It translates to CASSLRRKVIKNIQYF.

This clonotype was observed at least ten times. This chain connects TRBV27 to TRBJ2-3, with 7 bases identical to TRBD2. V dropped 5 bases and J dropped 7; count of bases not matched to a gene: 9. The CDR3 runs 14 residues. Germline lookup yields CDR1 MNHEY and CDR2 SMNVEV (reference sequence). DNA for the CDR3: TGTGCCAGCAGTGCCGAACTAGCGATAAATACGCAGTATTTT. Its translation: CASSAELAINTQYF.

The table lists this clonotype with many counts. CDR3: CASRGLGRESYEQYF. CDR3 coding DNA: TGTGCCAGCAGGGGACTGGGCAGGGAATCCTACGAGCAGTACTTC. The genes are TRBV6-1 and TRBJ2-7; possibly TRBD2 for D (6 bases). Trimming pared 6 bases from V and 1 base from J, leaving 16 bases between. This CDR3 contains 15 residues. CDR1 is MNHNS and CDR2 is SASEGT in the germline V gene.

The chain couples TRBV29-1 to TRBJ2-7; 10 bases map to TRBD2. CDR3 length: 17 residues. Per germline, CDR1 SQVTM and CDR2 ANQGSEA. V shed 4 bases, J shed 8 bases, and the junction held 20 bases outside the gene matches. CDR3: CSVGSLAGVGSEGKQYF. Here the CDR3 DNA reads TGCAGCGTTGGGAGTCTAGCGGGAGTGGGTTCGGAGGGCAAGCAGTACTTC.

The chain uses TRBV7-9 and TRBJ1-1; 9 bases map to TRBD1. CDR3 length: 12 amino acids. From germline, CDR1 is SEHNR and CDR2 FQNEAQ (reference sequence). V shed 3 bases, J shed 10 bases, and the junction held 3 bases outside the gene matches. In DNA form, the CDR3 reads TGTGCCAGCAGCTTCGGGGACAGGGCAGCTTTCTTT. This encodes CASSFGDRAAFF. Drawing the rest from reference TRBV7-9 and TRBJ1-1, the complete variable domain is DTGVSQNPRHKITKRGQNVTFRCDPISEHNRLYWYRQTLGQGPEFLTYFQNEAQLEKSRLLSDRFSAERPKGSFSTLEIQRTEQGDSAMYLCASSFGDRAAFFGQGTRLTVV.

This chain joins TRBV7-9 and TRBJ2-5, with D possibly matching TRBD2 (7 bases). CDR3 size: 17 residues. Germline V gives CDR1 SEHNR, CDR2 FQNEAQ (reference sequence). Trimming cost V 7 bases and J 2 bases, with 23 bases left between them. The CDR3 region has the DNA TGTGCCAGCACCTCAATTGGGCGGGGGCAAACACAAGAGACCCAGTACTTC. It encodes CASTSIGRGQTQETQYF.

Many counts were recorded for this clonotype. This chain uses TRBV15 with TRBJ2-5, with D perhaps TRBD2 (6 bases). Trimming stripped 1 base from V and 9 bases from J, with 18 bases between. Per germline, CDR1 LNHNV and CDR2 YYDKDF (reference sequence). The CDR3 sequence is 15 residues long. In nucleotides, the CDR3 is TGTGCCACCAGCAGAGCCACCGGCGGGGCCTCCTCCCAGTACTTC. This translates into CATSRATGGASSQYF.

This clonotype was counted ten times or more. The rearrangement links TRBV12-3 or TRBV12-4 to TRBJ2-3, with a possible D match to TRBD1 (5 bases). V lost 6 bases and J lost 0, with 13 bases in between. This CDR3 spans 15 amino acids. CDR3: CASSQTRQSTDTQYF. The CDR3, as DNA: TGTGCCAGCAGCCAAACCCGACAGAGCACAGATACGCAGTATTTT.

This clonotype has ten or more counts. The CDR3 DNA sequence: TGTGCCAGCAGTCAACAGGGGGGATCTGATGGCTACACCTTC. This encodes CASSQQGGSDGYTF. V usage is TRBV6-1 and J usage is TRBJ1-2, with 8 bases aligning to TRBD1. The CDR3 has 14 amino acids. From germline, CDR1 is MNHNS and CDR2 SASEGT. With V trimmed by 5 bases and J by 6 bases, 8 bases remained unmatched.

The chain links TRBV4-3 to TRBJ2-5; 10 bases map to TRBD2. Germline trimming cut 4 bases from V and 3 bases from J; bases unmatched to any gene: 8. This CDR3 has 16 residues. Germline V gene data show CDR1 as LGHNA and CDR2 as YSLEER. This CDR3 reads CASSPSGRASEETQYF. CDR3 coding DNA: TGCGCCAGCAGCCCCAGCGGGAGGGCCTCCGAAGAGACCCAGTACTTC.

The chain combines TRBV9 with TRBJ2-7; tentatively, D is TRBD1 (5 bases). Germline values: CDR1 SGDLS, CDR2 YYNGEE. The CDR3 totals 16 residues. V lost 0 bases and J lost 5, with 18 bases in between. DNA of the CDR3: TGTGCCAGCAGCGTAGGCCCTTATCCCAGGGTCGACGAGCAGTACTTC. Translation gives CASSVGPYPRVDEQYF.

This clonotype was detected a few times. CDR3 bases: TGTGCCAGCAGTTACTACACAAGCACAGATACGCAGTATTTT. Its translation: CASSYYTSTDTQYF. The chain joins TRBV6-5 to TRBJ2-3; no definite D call. Per germline, CDR1 MNHEY and CDR2 SVGAGI. The V and J ends lost 1 base and 0 bases respectively, with 5 bases between them. The CDR3 sequence is 14 residues long.

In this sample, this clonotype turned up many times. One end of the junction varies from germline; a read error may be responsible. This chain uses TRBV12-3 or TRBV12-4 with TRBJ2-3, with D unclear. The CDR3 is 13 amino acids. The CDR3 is CASSLVGTDTQYF. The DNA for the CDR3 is TGTGCCAGCAGCTTAGTCGGCACAGATACGCAGTATTTT.